The next 4 T cell receptor beta chains were all read from a single sample in a study of T cells in Graves' hyperthyroidism and ophthalmopathy. Amplification yielded TCR beta CDR3 regions, with RNA transcripts as the source. HTBI primers were used for first-round RT-PCR of the TCR CDR3. MiXCR was run by TCRdb on the multiplex PCR reads, yielding one entry per CDR3 protein. The table lists approximately 530,000 distinct CDR3 sequences, about 20% of them singletons, with 47% in the top ten. Input material: blood. The receptors derive from a man aged 35-49 years with Graves' ophthalmopathy.

This clonotype appeared a few times. The V call is TRBV6-1, the J call TRBJ2-3; 8 bases align to TRBD2. Looked up from germline, CDR1 is MNHNS and CDR2 is SASEGT. J was trimmed by 2 bases and V by 6 bases; bases with no gene match: 7. There are 15 residues in the CDR3. CDR3 DNA sequence: TGTGCCAGCAGAACAACTAGCGGCGCCACAGATACGCAGTATTTT. It translates to CASRTTSGATDTQYF.

This clonotype was observed a handful of times. The chain combines TRBV18 with TRBJ1-1; TRBD1 might be the D (5 bases). The CDR3 has 14 amino acids. CDR1 KGHSH and CDR2 LQKENI come from the germline V gene. V was cut by 2 bases and J by 4 bases, with 11 bases left in between. The CDR3 DNA follows: TGTGCCAGCTCACCATTGGGGGGGGGCACTGAAGCTTTCTTT. Protein product: CASSPLGGGTEAFF.

The rearrangement uses TRBV5-1 and TRBJ1-2; possible D gene TRBD1, 5 bases. The CDR3 totals 14 residues. The V end lost 9 bases, the J end lost 5 bases, and 20 bases lay between the germline ends. Germline V lookup: CDR1 SGHRS, CDR2 YFSETQ. CDR3 in amino acids: CATSAGGSGYGYTF. In DNA, the CDR3 is TGCGCCACCTCGGCCGGGGGGTCCGGGTATGGCTACACCTTC.

V gene TRBV19 combines with J gene TRBJ2-1; 9 nucleotides line up with TRBD1. The CDR3 length is 16 residues. V shed 7 bases and J 6 bases; nucleotides not matched to a gene: 13. Germline V gene data show CDR1 as LNHDA and CDR2 as SQIVND (reference sequence). The CDR3 DNA reads TGTGCCAGTACGTATTGGAGCGGACAGGGGTCCAATGAGCAGTTCTTC. It codes for CASTYWSGQGSNEQFF.